The source of this T cell receptor (beta chain) is a study of T cell responses to AZD1222 COVID-19 vaccine. Note on this clone: Its antigen is not identified.

The CDR3 length is 14 residues. Trimming left V 5 bases short and J 2 bases short, with 12 bases between. The V gene's germline CDR1 is LGHNA and CDR2 YNFKEQ. Clones were sequenced by immunoSEQ multiplex PCR, and TCRdb holds only the in-frame ones, with some missing. The sample records around 220,000 clones, approximately 94% being singletons. General observations from the study: Increases in Spike-specific TCR breadth and depth were seen after two AZD1222 doses. Clonal diversity was possibly underestimated; the donors were predominantly white British and more often female. The CD4 TCRs associated with vaccination extended across spike and predominated at 160-218 and 743-854. Reportedly, nearly half the spike-specific TCRs target unmutated variant regions.

Sequenced here: peripheral blood, sampled 28 days after the second dose of the MenACWY control vaccine. This chain links TRBV4-2 with TRBJ2-5, with D unresolved. The sequence was obtained from an adult who received the MenACWY meningococcal vaccine as a control. In DNA form, the CDR3 reads TGTGCCAGCAGCGTGGGTTGGGGACAAGAGACCCAGTACTTC. It codes for CASSVGWGQETQYF.